This T cell receptor beta chain was sequenced in a study of blood T cell repertoires in COVID-19. Participants were aged about 18 to 89 years from approximately 23 US areas. Grouping used clinical history reported by participants in a survey and questionnaire. Methods used by the authors: Quantification of nucleated cells was approximated via reference gene primer amplification. Assay used: immunoSEQ multiplex PCR; TCRdb lists only in-frame clones, some missing. V and J calls and clone size are given by that table; D and trimming were obtained from the DNA. This table has 130,000 to 150,000 clones, 84% appearing once. From germline, CDR1 is SGHDN and CDR2 FVKESK. The CDR3 extends over 17 amino acids. V gave up 4 bases and J gave up 4 bases, with 20 bases separating them.

The chain employs TRBV14 and TRBJ2-1, with D possibly matching TRBD2 (6 bases). This sequence originates from a man aged 35-49 years with acute COVID-19. The sequencing sample was made of PBMCs or T cells enriched from blood (not recorded which). The CDR3 nucleotides read TGTGCCAGCAGCCCCAGGCGTGGGACTCAATCTTACAATGAGCAGTTCTTC. This codes for CASSPRRGTQSYNEQFF.